The clone carrying this TCR beta chain was seen many times. The sample comes from a study of neurological immune-mediated disorders. MiXCR was run by TCRdb on the 5' RACE reads, yielding one entry per CDR3 protein. This table holds roughly 61,000 distinct CDR3 sequences, approximately 25% found once. Documented time point: technical triplicate 2. The J segment lost 6 bases and the V segment lost 3 bases, leaving 4 bases of the junction unmatched. Per germline, CDR1 SGHRS and CDR2 YFSETQ. The CDR3 totals 13 residues. Specimen: PBMCs. This TCR was recovered from a man in his sixties with HTLV-1-associated myelopathy (HAM/TSP). The chain uses TRBV5-1 and TRBJ2-7; 9 nucleotides match TRBD1. CDR3 nucleotides: TGCGCCAGCAGCTCCGGGACAGGGTTCGAGCAGTACTTC. Amino acids: CASSSGTGFEQYF. Full variable domain (missing parts from reference TRBV5-1 and TRBJ2-7): KAGVTQTPRYLIKTRGQQVTLSCSPISGHRSVSWYQQTPGQGLQFLFEYFSETQRNKGNFPGRFSGRQFSNSRSEMNVSTLELGDSALYLCASSSGTGFEQYFGPGTRLTVT.